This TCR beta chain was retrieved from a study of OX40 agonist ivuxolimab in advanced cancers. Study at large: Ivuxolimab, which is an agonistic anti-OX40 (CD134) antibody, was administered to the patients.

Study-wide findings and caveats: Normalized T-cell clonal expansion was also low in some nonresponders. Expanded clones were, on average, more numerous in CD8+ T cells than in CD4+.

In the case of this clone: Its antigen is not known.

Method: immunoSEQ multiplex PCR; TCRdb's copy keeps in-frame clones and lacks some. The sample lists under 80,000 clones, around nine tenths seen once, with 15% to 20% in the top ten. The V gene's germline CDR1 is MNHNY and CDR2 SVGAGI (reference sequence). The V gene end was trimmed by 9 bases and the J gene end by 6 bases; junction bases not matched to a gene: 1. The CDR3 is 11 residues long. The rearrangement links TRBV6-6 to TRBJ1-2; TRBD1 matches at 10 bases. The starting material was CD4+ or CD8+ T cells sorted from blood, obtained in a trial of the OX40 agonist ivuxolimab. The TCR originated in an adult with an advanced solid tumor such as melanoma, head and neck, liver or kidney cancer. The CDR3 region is CASGTGDGYTF. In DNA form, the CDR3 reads TGTGCCAGTGGGACAGGGGATGGCTACACCTTC.